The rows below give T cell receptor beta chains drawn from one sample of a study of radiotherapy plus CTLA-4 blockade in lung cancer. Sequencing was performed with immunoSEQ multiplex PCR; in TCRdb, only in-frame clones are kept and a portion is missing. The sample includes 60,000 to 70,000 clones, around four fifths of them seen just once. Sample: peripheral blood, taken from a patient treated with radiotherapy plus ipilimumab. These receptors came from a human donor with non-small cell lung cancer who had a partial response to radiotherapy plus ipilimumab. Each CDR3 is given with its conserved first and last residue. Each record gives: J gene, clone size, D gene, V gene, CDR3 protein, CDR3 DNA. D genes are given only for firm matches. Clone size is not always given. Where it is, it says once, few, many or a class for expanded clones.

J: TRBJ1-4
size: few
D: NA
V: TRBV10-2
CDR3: CASRASGGVSEKLFF
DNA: TGCGCCAGCCGGGCGAGTGGGGGGGTTAGCGAAAAACTGTTTTTT

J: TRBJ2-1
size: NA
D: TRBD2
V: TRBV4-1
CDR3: CASSQEGSSGLRFF
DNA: TGCGCCAGCAGCCAAGAAGGGTCTAGCGGGCTAAGGTTCTTC

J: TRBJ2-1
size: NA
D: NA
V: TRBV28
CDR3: CASSLYGGRLDEQFF
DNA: TGTGCCAGCAGTTTATACGGGGGGCGCCTCGATGAGCAGTTCTTC

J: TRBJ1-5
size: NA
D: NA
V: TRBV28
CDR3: CASSWGGNQPQHF
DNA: TGTGCCAGCAGTTGGGGGGGAAATCAGCCCCAGCATTTT

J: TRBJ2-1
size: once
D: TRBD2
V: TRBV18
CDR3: CASSPEDWTSGRSYNEQFF
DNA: TGTGCCAGCTCACCAGAGGATTGGACTAGCGGGAGGTCCTACAATGAGCAGTTCTTC

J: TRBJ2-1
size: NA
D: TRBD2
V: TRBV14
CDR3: CASQESGVYNEQFF
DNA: TGTGCCAGCCAAGAAAGCGGGGTTTACAATGAGCAGTTCTTC

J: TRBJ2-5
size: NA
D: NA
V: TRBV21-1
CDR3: CASGYRRTGECGTQYF
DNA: TGTGCCAGCGGGTATCGACGGACAGGGGAGTGTGGGACCCAGTACTTC

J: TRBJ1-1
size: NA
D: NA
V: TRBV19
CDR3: CASRVDRATEAFF
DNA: TGTGCCAGTAGAGTGGACAGAGCCACTGAAGCTTTCTTT

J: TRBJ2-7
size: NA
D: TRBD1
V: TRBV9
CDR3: CASSAARTGGIYEQYF
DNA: TGTGCCAGCAGCGCCGCCAGGACAGGGGGCATATACGAGCAGTACTTC

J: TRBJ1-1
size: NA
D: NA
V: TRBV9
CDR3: CASSGNGGSWGTEAFF
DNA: TGTGCCAGCAGCGGGAATGGGGGGTCGTGGGGCACTGAAGCTTTCTTT

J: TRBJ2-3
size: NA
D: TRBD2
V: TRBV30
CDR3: CAWSQGLAFDTQYF
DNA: TGTGCCTGGAGTCAGGGACTAGCATTCGATACGCAGTATTTT

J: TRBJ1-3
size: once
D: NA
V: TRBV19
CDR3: CASSIDSSPGNTIYF
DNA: TGTGCCAGTAGTATCGACAGTTCGCCTGGAAACACCATATATTTT

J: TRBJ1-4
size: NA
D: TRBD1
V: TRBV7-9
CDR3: CASSLQGFGEKLFF
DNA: TGTGCCAGCAGCCTACAGGGGTTCGGTGAAAAACTGTTTTTT

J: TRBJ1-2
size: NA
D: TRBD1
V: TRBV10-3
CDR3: CAISEATGSNGYTF
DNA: TGTGCCATCAGTGAGGCGACAGGGTCGAATGGCTACACCTTC

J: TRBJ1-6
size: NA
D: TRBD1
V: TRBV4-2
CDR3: CASSRGQGTYSPLHF
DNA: TGTGCCAGCAGCCGCGGACAGGGGACATATTCACCCCTCCACTTT

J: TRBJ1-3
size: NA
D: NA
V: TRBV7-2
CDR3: CASSKQGGNTIYF
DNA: TGTGCCAGCAGCAAACAGGGAGGAAACACCATATATTTT

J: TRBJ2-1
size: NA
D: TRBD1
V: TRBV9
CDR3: CASSPGQGLSSGNEQFF
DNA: TGTGCCAGCAGCCCCGGACAGGGTCTTTCGTCGGGGAATGAGCAGTTCTTC

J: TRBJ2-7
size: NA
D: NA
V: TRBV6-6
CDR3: CASRTGYSYEQYF
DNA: TGTGCCAGCAGAACAGGTTACTCCTACGAGCAGTACTTC

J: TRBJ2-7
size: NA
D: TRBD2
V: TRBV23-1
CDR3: CASSQVRGQKREASYEQYF
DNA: TGCGCCAGCAGTCAAGTCCGGGGGCAAAAGCGGGAGGCTTCCTACGAGCAGTACTTC

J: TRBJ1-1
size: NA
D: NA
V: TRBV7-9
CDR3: CASSSGDRENTEAFF
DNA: TGTGCCAGCAGCTCGGGTGACCGAGAGAACACTGAAGCTTTCTTT

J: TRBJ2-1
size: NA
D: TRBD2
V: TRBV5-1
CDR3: CASSRSGRGGGGSSYNEQFF
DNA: TGCGCCAGCAGCCGGAGCGGGAGGGGCGGTGGTGGAAGCTCCTACAATGAGCAGTTCTTC

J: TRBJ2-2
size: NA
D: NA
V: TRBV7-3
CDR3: CASSLLGENTGELFF
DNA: TGTGCCAGCAGCTTACTAGGGGAGAACACCGGGGAGCTGTTTTTT

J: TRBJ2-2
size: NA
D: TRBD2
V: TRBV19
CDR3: CASSIPLAGTGELFF
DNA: TGTGCCAGTAGTATACCTCTAGCGGGGACCGGGGAGCTGTTTTTT

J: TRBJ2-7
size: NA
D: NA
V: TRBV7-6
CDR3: CASSLLRAYEQYF
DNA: TGTGCCAGCAGCTTATTGAGGGCCTACGAGCAGTACTTC

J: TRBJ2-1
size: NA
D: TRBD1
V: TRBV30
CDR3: CAWRDRGRRGRGGWEQFF
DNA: TGTGCCTGGAGGGACAGGGGGCGCCGCGGGAGAGGGGGGTGGGAGCAGTTCTTC

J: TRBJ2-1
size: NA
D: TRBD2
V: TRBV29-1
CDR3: CSVRPRTSGIHEQFF
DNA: TGCAGCGTCCGCCCCAGGACTAGCGGGATACACGAGCAGTTCTTC

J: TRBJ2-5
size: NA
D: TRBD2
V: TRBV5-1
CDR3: CASSSGGGAEETQYF
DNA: TGCGCCAGCAGCTCGGGGGGAGGGGCGGAGGAGACCCAGTACTTC

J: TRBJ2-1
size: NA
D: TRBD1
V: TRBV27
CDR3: CASSSRTGEHNEQFF
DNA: TGTGCCAGCAGTTCACGGACAGGTGAACACAATGAGCAGTTCTTC

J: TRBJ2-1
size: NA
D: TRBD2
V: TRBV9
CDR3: CASSALAGALYNEQFF
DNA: TGTGCCAGCAGCGCCTTAGCGGGAGCCTTATACAATGAGCAGTTCTTC

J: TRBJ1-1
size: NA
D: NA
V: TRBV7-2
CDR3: CASSFRTVGAFF
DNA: TGTGCCAGCAGCTTCCGGACAGTTGGAGCTTTCTTT

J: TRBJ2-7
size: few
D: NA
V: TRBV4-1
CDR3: CASSQDPGVYEQYF
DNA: TGCGCCAGCAGCCAAGATCCAGGGGTATACGAGCAGTACTTC

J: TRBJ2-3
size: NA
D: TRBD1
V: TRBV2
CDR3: CASSPGQGASSGGDTQYF
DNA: TGTGCCAGCAGCCCGGGACAGGGGGCGTCTAGCGGAGGGGATACGCAGTATTTT

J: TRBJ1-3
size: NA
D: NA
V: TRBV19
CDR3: CASSISSGNTIYF
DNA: TGTGCCAGTAGTATCAGCTCTGGAAACACCATATATTTT

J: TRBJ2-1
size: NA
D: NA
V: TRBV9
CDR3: CASSPSRLAPSGEQFF
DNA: TGTGCCAGCAGCCCGAGCAGGCTAGCGCCTTCAGGAGAGCAGTTCTTC

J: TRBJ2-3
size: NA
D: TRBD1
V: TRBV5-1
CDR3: CASSLWGQARDTQYF
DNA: TGCGCCAGCAGCTTGTGGGGACAGGCCAGGGATACGCAGTATTTT

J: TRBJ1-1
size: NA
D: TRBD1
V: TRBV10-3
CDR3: CAIGGQGGTEAFF
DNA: TGTGCCATCGGGGGACAGGGAGGCACTGAAGCTTTCTTT

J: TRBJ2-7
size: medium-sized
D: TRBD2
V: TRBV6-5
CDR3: CASSYGREGYEQYF
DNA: TGTGCCAGCAGTTACGGGCGGGAGGGCTACGAGCAGTACTTC

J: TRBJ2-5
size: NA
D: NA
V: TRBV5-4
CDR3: CASSSVTGGRQETQYF
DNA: TGTGCCAGCAGTTCCGTAACGGGTGGGAGGCAAGAGACCCAGTACTTC

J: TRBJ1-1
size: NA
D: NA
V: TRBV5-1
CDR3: CASSSHGGDTEAFF
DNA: TGCGCCAGCAGCTCGCATGGGGGGGACACTGAAGCTTTCTTT

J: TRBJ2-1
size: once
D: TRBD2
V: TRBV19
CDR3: CASRAGTSGRIPQFF
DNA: TGTGCCAGTAGGGCCGGGACTAGCGGGAGGATTCCGCAGTTCTTC

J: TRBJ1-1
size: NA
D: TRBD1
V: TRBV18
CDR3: CASSLSTGSMNTEAFF
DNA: TGTGCCAGCTCACTATCGACAGGGAGTATGAACACTGAAGCTTTCTTT

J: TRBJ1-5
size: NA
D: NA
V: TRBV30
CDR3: CAWSDSGNQPQHF
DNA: TGTGCCTGGAGTGACTCGGGAAATCAGCCCCAGCATTTT